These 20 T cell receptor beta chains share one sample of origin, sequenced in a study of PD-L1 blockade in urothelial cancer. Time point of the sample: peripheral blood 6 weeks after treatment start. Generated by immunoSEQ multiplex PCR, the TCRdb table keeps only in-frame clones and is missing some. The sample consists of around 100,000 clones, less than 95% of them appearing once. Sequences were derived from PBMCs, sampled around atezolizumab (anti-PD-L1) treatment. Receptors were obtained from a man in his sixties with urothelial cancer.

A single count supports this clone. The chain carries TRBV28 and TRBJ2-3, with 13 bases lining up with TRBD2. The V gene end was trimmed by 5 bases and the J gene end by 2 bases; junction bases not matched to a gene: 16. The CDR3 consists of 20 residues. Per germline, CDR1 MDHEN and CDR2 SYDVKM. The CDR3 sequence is CASSPTLPGLAGLPTDTQYF. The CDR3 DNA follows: TGTGCCAGCAGTCCCACCCTACCGGGACTAGCGGGGTTACCCACAGATACGCAGTATTTT.

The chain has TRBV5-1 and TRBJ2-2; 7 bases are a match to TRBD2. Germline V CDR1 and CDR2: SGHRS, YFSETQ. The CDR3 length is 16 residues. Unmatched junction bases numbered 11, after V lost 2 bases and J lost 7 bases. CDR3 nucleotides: TGCGCCAGCAGCTTAACCGGGACTACAGTAGGCGGGGAGCTGTTTTTT. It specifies CASSLTGTTVGGELFF. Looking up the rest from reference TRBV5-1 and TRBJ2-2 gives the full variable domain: KAGVTQTPRYLIKTRGQQVTLSCSPISGHRSVSWYQQTPGQGLQFLFEYFSETQRNKGNFPGRFSGRQFSNSRSEMNVSTLELGDSALYLCASSLTGTTVGGELFFGEGSRLTVL.

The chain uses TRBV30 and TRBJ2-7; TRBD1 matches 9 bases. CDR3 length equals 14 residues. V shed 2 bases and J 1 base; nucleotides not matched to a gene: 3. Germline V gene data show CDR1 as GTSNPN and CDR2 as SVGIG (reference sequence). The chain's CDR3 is CAWSWGQGSYEQYF. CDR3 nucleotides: TGTGCCTGGAGTTGGGGACAGGGTTCCTACGAGCAGTACTTC. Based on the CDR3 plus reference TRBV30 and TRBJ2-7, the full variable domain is SQTIHQWPATLVQPVGSPLSLECTVEGTSNPNLYWYRQAAGRGLQLLFYSVGIGQISSEVPQNLSASRPQDRQFILSSKKLLLSDSGFYLCAWSWGQGSYEQYFGPGTRLTVT.

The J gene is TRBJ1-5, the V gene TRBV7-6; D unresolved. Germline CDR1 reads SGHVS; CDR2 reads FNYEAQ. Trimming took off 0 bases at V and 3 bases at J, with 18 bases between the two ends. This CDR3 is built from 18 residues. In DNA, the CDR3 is TGTGCCAGCAGCTTAGCTCGTCCGGCAGGAACCAACAATCAGCCCCAGCATTTT. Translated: CASSLARPAGTNNQPQHF.

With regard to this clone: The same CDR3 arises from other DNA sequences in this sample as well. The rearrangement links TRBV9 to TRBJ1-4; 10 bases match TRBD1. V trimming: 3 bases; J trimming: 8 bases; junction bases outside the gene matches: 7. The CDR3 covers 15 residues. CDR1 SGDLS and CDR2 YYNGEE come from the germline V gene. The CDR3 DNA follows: TGTGCCAGCAGCGCCTCTGGGACAGGGGACGAAAAACTGTTTTTT. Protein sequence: CASSASGTGDEKLFF.

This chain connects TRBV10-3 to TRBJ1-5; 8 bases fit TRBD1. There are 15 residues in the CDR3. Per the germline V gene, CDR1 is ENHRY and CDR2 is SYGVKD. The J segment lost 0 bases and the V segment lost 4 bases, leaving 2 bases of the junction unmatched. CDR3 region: CAISGTGLSNQPQHF. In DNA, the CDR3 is TGTGCCATCAGTGGGACAGGGCTTAGCAATCAGCCCCAGCATTTT.

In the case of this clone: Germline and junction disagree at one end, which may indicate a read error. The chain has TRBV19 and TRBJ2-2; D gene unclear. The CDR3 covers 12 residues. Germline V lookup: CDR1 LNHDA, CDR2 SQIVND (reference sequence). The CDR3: CVSESISGELFF. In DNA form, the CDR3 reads TGTGTCAGTGAGAGCATCTCCGGGGAGCTGTTTTTT.

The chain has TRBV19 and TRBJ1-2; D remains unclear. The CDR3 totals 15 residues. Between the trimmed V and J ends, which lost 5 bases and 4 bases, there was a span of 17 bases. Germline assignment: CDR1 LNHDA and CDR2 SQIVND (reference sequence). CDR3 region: CASSGLDVNTYGYTF. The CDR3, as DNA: TGTGCCAGTAGTGGACTGGACGTAAACACCTATGGCTACACCTTC. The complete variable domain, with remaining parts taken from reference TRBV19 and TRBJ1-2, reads DGGITQSPKYLFRKEGQNVTLSCEQNLNHDAMYWYRQDPGQGLRLIYYSQIVNDFQKGDIAEGYSVSREKKESFPLTVTSAQKNPTAFYLCASSGLDVNTYGYTFGSGTRLTVV.

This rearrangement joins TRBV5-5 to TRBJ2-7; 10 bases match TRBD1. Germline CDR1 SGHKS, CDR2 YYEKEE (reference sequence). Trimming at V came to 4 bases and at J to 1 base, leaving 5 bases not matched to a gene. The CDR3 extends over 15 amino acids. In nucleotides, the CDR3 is TGTGCCAGCAGCCAGGGACAGGGGCTATCCTACGAGCAGTACTTC. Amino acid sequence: CASSQGQGLSYEQYF.

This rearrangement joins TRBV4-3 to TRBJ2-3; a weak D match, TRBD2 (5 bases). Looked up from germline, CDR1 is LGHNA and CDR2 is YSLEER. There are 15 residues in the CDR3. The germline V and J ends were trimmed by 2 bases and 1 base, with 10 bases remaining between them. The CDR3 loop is CASSQTPAGTDTQYF. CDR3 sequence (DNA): TGCGCCAGCAGCCAAACTCCAGCGGGCACAGATACGCAGTATTTT.

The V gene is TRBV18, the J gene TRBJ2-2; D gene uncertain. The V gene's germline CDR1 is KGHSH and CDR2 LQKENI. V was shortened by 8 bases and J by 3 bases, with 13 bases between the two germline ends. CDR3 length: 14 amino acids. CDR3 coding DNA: TGTGCCAGCCTCACATTGGCAGACACCGGGGAGCTGTTTTTT. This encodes CASLTLADTGELFF.

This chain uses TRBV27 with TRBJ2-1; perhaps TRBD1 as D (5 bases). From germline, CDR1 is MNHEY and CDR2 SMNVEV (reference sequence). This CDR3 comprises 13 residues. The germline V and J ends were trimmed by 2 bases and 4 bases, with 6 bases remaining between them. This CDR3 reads CASSLDRYNEQFF. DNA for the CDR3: TGTGCCAGCAGTTTAGACAGATACAATGAGCAGTTCTTC.

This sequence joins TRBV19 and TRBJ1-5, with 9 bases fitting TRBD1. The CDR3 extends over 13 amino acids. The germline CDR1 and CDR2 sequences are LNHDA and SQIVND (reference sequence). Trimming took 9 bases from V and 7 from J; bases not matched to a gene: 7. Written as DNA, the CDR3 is TGTGCCAGCGACAGGGGGTTCGGGCAGCCCCAGCATTTT. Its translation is CASDRGFGQPQHF. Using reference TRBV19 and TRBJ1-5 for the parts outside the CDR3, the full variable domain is DGGITQSPKYLFRKEGQNVTLSCEQNLNHDAMYWYRQDPGQGLRLIYYSQIVNDFQKGDIAEGYSVSREKKESFPLTVTSAQKNPTAFYLCASDRGFGQPQHFGDGTRLSIL.

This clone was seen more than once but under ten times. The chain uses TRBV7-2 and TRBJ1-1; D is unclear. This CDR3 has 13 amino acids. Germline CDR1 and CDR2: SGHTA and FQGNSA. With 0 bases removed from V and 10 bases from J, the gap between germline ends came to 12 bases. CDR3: CASSLAGSLRAFF. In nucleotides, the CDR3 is TGTGCCAGCAGCTTAGCCGGGTCCCTAAGAGCTTTCTTT.

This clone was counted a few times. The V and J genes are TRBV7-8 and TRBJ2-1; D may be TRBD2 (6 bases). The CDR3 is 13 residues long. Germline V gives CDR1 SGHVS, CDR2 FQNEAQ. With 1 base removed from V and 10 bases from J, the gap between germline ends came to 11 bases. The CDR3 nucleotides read TGTGCCAGCAGCTTAGGGGGGGACTCCGAGCAGTTCTTC. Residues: CASSLGGDSEQFF.

CDR3 in amino acids: CASSLGHGGGYNEQFF. In DNA form, the CDR3 reads TGTGCCAGCAGCTTGGGTCACGGGGGGGGCTACAATGAGCAGTTCTTC. V is TRBV5-6 and J is TRBJ2-1, with 8 nucleotides matching TRBD2. V shed 0 bases, J shed 3 bases, and the junction held 5 bases outside the gene matches. The germline gives CDR1 SGHDT, CDR2 YYEEEE. This CDR3 has 16 residues.

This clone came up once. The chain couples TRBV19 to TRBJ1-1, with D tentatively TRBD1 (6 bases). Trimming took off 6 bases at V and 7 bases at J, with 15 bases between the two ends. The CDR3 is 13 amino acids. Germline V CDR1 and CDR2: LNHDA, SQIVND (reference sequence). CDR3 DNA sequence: TGTGCCAGTAGCCCTAGGACAGCCATTGAAGCTTTCTTT. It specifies CASSPRTAIEAFF.

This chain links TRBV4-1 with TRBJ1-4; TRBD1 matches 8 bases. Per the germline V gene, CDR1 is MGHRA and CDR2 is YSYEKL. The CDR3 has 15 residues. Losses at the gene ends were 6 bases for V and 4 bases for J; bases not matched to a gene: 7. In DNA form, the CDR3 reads TGCGCCAGCAGATCTCGACAGGGGTATAATGAAAAACTGTTTTTT. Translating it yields CASRSRQGYNEKLFF.

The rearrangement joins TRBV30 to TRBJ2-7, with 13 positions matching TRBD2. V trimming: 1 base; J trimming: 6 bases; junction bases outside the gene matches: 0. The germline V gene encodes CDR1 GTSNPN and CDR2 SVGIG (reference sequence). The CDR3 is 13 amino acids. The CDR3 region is CAWSGTSGGEQYF. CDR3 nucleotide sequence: TGTGCCTGGAGTGGGACTAGCGGGGGCGAGCAGTACTTC.

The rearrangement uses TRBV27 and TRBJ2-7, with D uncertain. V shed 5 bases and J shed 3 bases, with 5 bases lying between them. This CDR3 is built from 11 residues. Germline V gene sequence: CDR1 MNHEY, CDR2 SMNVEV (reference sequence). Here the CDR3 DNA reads TGTGCCAGCAGTGACAACTACGAGCAGTACTTC. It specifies CASSDNYEQYF.